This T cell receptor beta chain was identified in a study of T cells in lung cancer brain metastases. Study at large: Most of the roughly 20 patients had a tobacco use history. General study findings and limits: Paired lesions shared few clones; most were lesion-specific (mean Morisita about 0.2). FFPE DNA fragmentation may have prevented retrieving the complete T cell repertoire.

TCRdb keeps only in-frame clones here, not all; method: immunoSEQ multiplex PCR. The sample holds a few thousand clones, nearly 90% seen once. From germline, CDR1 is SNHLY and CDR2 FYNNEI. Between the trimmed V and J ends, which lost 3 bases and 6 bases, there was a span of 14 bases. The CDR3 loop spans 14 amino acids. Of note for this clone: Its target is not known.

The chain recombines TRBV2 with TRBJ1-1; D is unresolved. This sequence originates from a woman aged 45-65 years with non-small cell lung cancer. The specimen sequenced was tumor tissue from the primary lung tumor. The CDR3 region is CASSEIIGVPEAFF. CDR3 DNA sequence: TGTGCCAGCAGTGAGATTATTGGGGTGCCTGAAGCTTTCTTT.